The 16 T cell receptor beta chains reported below all come from one sample, sequenced in a study of blood T cells in healthy people across ages. A second PCR, run for roughly 7 to 12 cycles, used a sample-barcoded 5' primer plus a J-beta primer mix. TCRdb re-called the 5' RACE reads with MiXCR, one entry per CDR3 protein. The table has 1.5 million or so distinct CDR3 sequences, about 43% seen once. Input material: blood. These receptors came from a young woman in good health.

The table lists this clonotype with a few counts. The CDR3 sequence: CASSLETGAPYEQYF. Here the CDR3 DNA reads TGTGCCAGCAGTTTAGAGACAGGGGCCCCCTACGAGCAGTACTTC. The gene calls are TRBV12-3 or TRBV12-4 and TRBJ2-7, with 8 bases identical to TRBD1. V was clipped by 1 base and J by 2 bases; unmatched bases: 4. The CDR3 spans 15 residues.

The chain links TRBV18 to TRBJ2-7; D is possibly TRBD2 (6 bases). CDR1 and CDR2 (germline): KGHSH, LQKENI. The ends were cut back, 3 bases at V and 3 bases at J, with 15 bases in the middle. The CDR3 is 15 amino acids. CDR3 coding DNA: TGTGCCAGCTCACCTCCCGGGACTTCCTACTACGAGCAGTACTTC. Protein: CASSPPGTSYYEQYF. Looking up the rest from reference TRBV18 and TRBJ2-7 gives the full variable domain: NAGVMQNPRHLVRRRGQEARLRCSPMKGHSHVYWYRQLPEEGLKFMVYLQKENIIDESGMPKERFSAEFPKEGPSILRIQQVVRGDSAAYFCASSPPGTSYYEQYFGPGTRLTVT.

This clonotype has only a few counts. The chain uses TRBV20-1 and TRBJ1-2; 7 bases are shared with TRBD1. Germline values: CDR1 DFQATT, CDR2 SNEGSKA (reference sequence). Unmatched junction bases numbered 5, after V lost 2 bases and J lost 8 bases. The CDR3 sequence is 12 residues long. The CDR3 DNA is TGCAGTGCTAGATCACAGGGGCACGGCTACACCTTC. Residues: CSARSQGHGYTF.

The J gene is TRBJ2-1, the V gene TRBV28; weak D call: TRBD2 (6 bases). Trimming left V 2 bases short and J 5 bases short, with 10 bases between. Germline values: CDR1 MDHEN, CDR2 SYDVKM. This CDR3 region has 14 residues. The CDR3 reads CASSLISGNNEQFF. DNA of the CDR3: TGTGCCAGCAGTTTAATTAGCGGAAACAATGAGCAGTTCTTC.

The genes are TRBV28 and TRBJ2-7, with 7 nucleotides matching TRBD1. J lost 3 bases, V lost 5 bases, and 7 bases had no gene match. Germline-derived CDR1 and CDR2 are MDHEN and SYDVKM. The CDR3 loop spans 14 amino acids. The CDR3 sequence: CASSPGQVVYEQYF. In DNA, the CDR3 is TGTGCCAGCAGTCCTGGACAGGTTGTCTACGAGCAGTACTTC.

The J gene is TRBJ1-1, the V gene TRBV11-3, with D unclear. The CDR3 has 15 amino acids. Germline V gives CDR1 SGHNT, CDR2 YENEEA. V lost 2 bases, J lost 4 bases, and 14 bases lay in between. CDR3 amino acids: CASSLFPGESTEAFF. In nucleotides, the CDR3 is TGTGCCAGCAGCTTATTTCCCGGGGAAAGCACTGAAGCTTTCTTT.

The chain recombines TRBV27 with TRBJ2-2; a weak D match, TRBD1 (5 bases). CDR1 is MNHEY and CDR2 is SMNVEV in the germline V gene (reference sequence). Trimming took 2 bases from V and 7 from J, leaving 5 bases between them. The CDR3 totals 12 residues. DNA of the CDR3: TGTGCCAGCAGTTTACAGGGCGGGGAGCTGTTTTTT. Translation gives CASSLQGGELFF.

The V and J genes are TRBV10-3 and TRBJ2-1; 13 bases fit TRBD2. Looked up from germline, CDR1 is ENHRY and CDR2 is SYGVKD. With V trimmed by 6 bases and J by 10 bases, 9 bases remained unmatched. CDR3 length: 15 amino acids. CDR3 DNA sequence: TGTGCCATCAGGGATGGACTAGCGGGAGTATACGAGCAGTTCTTC. This gives the protein CAIRDGLAGVYEQFF.

The J gene is TRBJ2-3, the V gene TRBV2; 9 positions match TRBD2. The CDR3 is 18 residues long. Unmatched junction bases numbered 11, after V lost 2 bases and J lost 2 bases. Germline V CDR1 and CDR2: SNHLY, FYNNEI. CDR3 sequence reads: CASSETATSGFLTDTQYF. CDR3 DNA sequence: TGTGCCAGCAGTGAAACGGCAACTAGCGGGTTCCTCACAGATACGCAGTATTTT.

V and J are TRBV20-1 and TRBJ2-1; 9 bases fit TRBD2. Matching the DNA end better, TRBJ2-7 makes the J call doubtful. Germline V CDR1 and CDR2: DFQATT, SNEGSKA (reference sequence). The CDR3 runs 15 residues. The CDR3 DNA reads as TGCAGTGCGGCCCAAGCGGGACTAGCTTACAATGAGCAGTACTTC. Amino acid sequence: CSAAQAGLAYNEQYF.

V and J are TRBV2 and TRBJ2-3, with D perhaps matching TRBD2 (5 bases). The V end was cut by 3 bases, the J end by 4 bases, with 14 bases between. Germline V gives CDR1 SNHLY, CDR2 FYNNEI. The CDR3 runs to 15 residues. The CDR3 region has the DNA TGTGCCAGCAGTGAGTCCGGGGTAGGCGCAGATACGCAGTATTTT. Translation: CASSESGVGADTQYF.

The V gene is TRBV5-1, the J gene TRBJ2-7, with 8 bases lining up with TRBD1. The CDR3 runs to 16 residues. CDR1 and CDR2 (germline): SGHRS, YFSETQ. J lost 7 bases, V lost 4 bases, and 16 bases had no gene match. The CDR3 sequence is CASSAEGQGENNEQYF. Here the CDR3 DNA reads TGCGCCAGCAGCGCGGAAGGACAGGGCGAGAACAATGAGCAGTACTTC.

This clonotype was detected a few times. The CDR3 sequence is CASSYSTGAEAFF. The CDR3 DNA is TGTGCCAGCAGTTACTCGACAGGGGCTGAAGCTTTCTTT. The V and J genes are TRBV6-5 and TRBJ1-1, with 8 bases that match TRBD1. Germline V gene sequence: CDR1 MNHEY, CDR2 SVGAGI. With V trimmed by 0 bases and J by 6 bases, 0 bases remained unmatched. CDR3 length: 13 residues.

The chain is built from TRBV25-1 and TRBJ2-7; D possibly corresponds to TRBD1 (5 bases). V was pared by 6 bases and J by 1 base, with 19 bases between. This CDR3 comprises 16 residues. CDR1 is MGHDK, CDR2 SYGVNS, per germline. The CDR3 is CASSGHGAGRSYEQYF. The CDR3 bases are TGTGCCAGCAGCGGACATGGGGCAGGCAGATCCTACGAGCAGTACTTC.

The chain combines TRBV20-1 with TRBJ2-1, with a tentative D call TRBD2 (6 bases). Germline CDR1 DFQATT, CDR2 SNEGSKA (reference sequence). Trimming removed 0 bases at V and 7 bases at J, with 19 bases between. The CDR3 consists of 16 residues. The CDR3 region has the DNA TGCAGTGCTAGAGATTCGCTAGCGAGTATACCGAATGAGCAGTTCTTC. Protein product: CSARDSLASIPNEQFF.

In this sample, this clonotype turned up a few times. The chain couples TRBV4-1 to TRBJ1-2; D ambiguous. In germline, CDR1 is MGHRA, CDR2 YSYEKL. Trimming took off 1 base at V and 5 bases at J, with 14 bases between the two ends. This CDR3 contains 15 residues. The CDR3 DNA is TGCGCCAGCAGCCAAGGGGGATCGGACCAATATGGCTACACCTTC. Protein product: CASSQGGSDQYGYTF.